This TCR beta chain was profiled in a study of CD8 T cells in ankylosing spondylitis. By share of the sample, this clonotype is medium-sized. V was trimmed by 0 bases and J by 6 bases, leaving 11 bases between them. CDR1 MNHNY and CDR2 SVGAGI come from the germline V gene (reference sequence). The CDR3 has 14 residues. Quantitative barcoded 5'-RACE was used to prepare TCR beta libraries. TCRdb re-called the 5' RACE reads with MiXCR, one entry per CDR3 protein. Of approximately 210,000 distinct CDR3 sequences in the sample, about 13% were seen once. This chain connects TRBV6-6 to TRBJ1-2; D remains unclear. This clonotype was sampled from a male donor with ankylosing spondylitis or in good health (not recorded which). The sequencing sample was made of blood, either unsorted or a sorted T cell fraction (not recorded which). The CDR3 loop reads CASSYSPGSNGYTF. CDR3 nucleotide sequence: TGTGCCAGCAGTTACTCCCCAGGATCCAATGGCTACACCTTC.